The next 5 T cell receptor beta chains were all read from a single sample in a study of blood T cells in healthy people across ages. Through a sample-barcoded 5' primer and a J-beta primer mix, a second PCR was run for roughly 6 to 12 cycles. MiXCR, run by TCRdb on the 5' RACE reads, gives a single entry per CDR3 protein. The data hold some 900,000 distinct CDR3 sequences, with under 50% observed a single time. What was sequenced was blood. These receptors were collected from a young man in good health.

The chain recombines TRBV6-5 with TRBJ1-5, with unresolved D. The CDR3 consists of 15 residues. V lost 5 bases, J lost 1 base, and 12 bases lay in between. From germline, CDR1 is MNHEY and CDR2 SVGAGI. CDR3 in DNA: TGTGCCAGCAGTGTGACATGGGTGAGCAATCAGCCCCAGCATTTT. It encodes CASSVTWVSNQPQHF.

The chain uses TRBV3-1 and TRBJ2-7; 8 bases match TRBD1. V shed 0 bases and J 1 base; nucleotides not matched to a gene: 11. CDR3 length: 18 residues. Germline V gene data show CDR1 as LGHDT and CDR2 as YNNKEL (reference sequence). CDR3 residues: CASSQDRRQGAFSYEQYF. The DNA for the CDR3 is TGTGCCAGCAGCCAAGATCGCAGGCAGGGGGCATTTTCCTACGAGCAGTACTTC.

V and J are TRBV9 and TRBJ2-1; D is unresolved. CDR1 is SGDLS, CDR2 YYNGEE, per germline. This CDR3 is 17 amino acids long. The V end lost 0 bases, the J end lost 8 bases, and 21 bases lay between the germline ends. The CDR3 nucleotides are TGTGCCAGCAGCGTAGCGGGCCTAACAACCGGAGACTATGAGCAGTTCTTC. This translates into CASSVAGLTTGDYEQFF. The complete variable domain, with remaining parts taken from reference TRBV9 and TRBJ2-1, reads DSGVTQTPKHLITATGQRVTLRCSPRSGDLSVYWYQQSLDQGLQFLIQYYNGEERAKGNILERFSAQQFPDLHSELNLSSLELGDSALYFCASSVAGLTTGDYEQFFGPGTRLTVL.

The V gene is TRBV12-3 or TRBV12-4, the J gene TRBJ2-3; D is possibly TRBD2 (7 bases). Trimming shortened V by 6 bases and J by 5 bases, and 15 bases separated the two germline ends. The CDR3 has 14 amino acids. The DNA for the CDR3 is TGTGCCAGCAGACCGTCCGGGGGGCAAGATACGCAGTATTTT. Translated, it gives CASRPSGGQDTQYF.

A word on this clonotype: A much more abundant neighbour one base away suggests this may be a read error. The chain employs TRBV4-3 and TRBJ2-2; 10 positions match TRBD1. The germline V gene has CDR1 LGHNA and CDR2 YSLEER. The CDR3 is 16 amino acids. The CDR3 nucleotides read TGCGCCAGCAGCCCGGGACAGGGGAGGAACACCTGGGAGCTGTTTTTT. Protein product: CASSPGQGRNTWELFF.